Each of the 32 T cell receptor beta chains below was sequenced from the same sample in a study of T-cell reconstitution after alpha-beta-depleted transplantation in children. Unique molecular identifiers featured in how the TCRbeta library was prepared. One entry per CDR3 protein results from TCRdb running MiXCR on the PCR reads. The sample includes around 670,000 distinct CDR3 sequences, over 10% of them seen just once. The material sequenced was PBMCs, taken before TCRalphabeta/CD19-depleted stem cell transplant. The receptors here all came from a girl between 2 and 10 years old with congenital amegakaryocytic thrombocytopenia, due to receive a stem cell transplant.

This clonotype turned up a few times. The rearrangement joins TRBV5-1 to TRBJ2-5; 7 nucleotides match TRBD2. Germline trimming cut 7 bases from V and 2 bases from J; bases unmatched to any gene: 8. The CDR3 consists of 14 residues. The germline CDR1 and CDR2 sequences are SGHRS and YFSETQ. In DNA, the CDR3 is TGCGCCAGCTCGGCCACGGGACTACAAGAGACCCAGTACTTC. This translates into CASSATGLQETQYF.

There are many counts of this clonotype. The J gene is TRBJ2-1, the V gene TRBV29-1, with 8 bases identical to TRBD2. Germline V gives CDR1 SQVTM, CDR2 ANQGSEA. CDR3 length: 14 amino acids. The trim removed 4 bases at V and 6 bases at J, leaving 8 bases unmatched. In nucleotides, the CDR3 is TGCAGCGTTGCCCACCTTGCGGGAGGCAATGAGCAGTTCTTC. Its protein product is CSVAHLAGGNEQFF.

At least ten counts were recorded for this clonotype. The gene calls are TRBV6-5 and TRBJ2-3; 13 nucleotides line up with TRBD2. The junction had 4 bases not matched to a gene; V was cut back by 6 bases and J by 4 bases. There are 15 residues in the CDR3. Germline loops: CDR1 MNHEY, CDR2 SVGAGI. The CDR3: CASRPLAGGADTQYF. CDR3 DNA sequence: TGTGCCAGCAGACCACTAGCGGGAGGGGCAGATACGCAGTATTTT.

This clonotype has only a few counts. CDR3 DNA sequence: TGTGCCAGCAGTTTACAGGGTGGTAGGGATGGCTACACCTTC. As protein: CASSLQGGRDGYTF. The chain employs TRBV12-3 or TRBV12-4 and TRBJ1-2, with D tentatively TRBD1 (5 bases). Trimming pared 2 bases from V and 6 bases from J, leaving 13 bases between. This CDR3 has 14 amino acids.

The CDR3 sequence is CASSLPQGPPQETQYF. The CDR3 DNA reads as TGTGCCAGCAGCTTACCGCAGGGACCCCCCCAAGAGACCCAGTACTTC. The rearrangement uses TRBV7-9 and TRBJ2-5; D may match TRBD1 or TRBD2 (5 bases each). This CDR3 spans 16 amino acids. The V gene's germline CDR1 is SEHNR and CDR2 FQNEAQ (reference sequence). Trimming left V 2 bases short and J 1 base short, with 14 bases between. The whole variable domain, remainder taken from reference TRBV7-9 and TRBJ2-5, is DTGVSQNPRHKITKRGQNVTFRCDPISEHNRLYWYRQTLGQGPEFLTYFQNEAQLEKSRLLSDRFSAERPKGSFSTLEIQRTEQGDSAMYLCASSLPQGPPQETQYFGPGTRLLVL.

V gene TRBV12-3 or TRBV12-4 combines with J gene TRBJ1-6; 8 bases match TRBD1. The V gene end was trimmed by 1 base and the J gene end by 9 bases; junction bases not matched to a gene: 5. The CDR3 runs to 15 residues. The CDR3 nucleotides are TGTGCCAGCAGTTTAGAGACAGGGGCAGGTTCACCCCTCCACTTT. Protein product: CASSLETGAGSPLHF.

This clonotype occurred many times. J is TRBJ1-6 and V is TRBV7-9, with D hard to call. Trimming shortened V by 4 bases and J by 10 bases, and 8 bases separated the two germline ends. The CDR3 length is 12 residues. Per the germline V gene, CDR1 is SEHNR and CDR2 is FQNEAQ (reference sequence). CDR3 DNA sequence: TGTGCCAGCAGCTCACCGTACTCACCCCTCCACTTT. Protein product: CASSSPYSPLHF.

The gene calls are TRBV6-5 and TRBJ2-2, with 7 nucleotides matching TRBD2. The length of the CDR3 is 14 residues. The germline gives CDR1 MNHEY, CDR2 SVGAGI. With 3 bases clipped from V and 6 bases from J, the junction kept 4 bases outside the gene matches. The CDR3 DNA follows: TGTGCCAGCAGTTATTTACGGGAGGCCGGGGAGCTGTTTTTT. Protein: CASSYLREAGELFF.

V is TRBV10-3 and J is TRBJ2-3, with D possibly matching TRBD1 (5 bases). The CDR3 totals 13 residues. Per the germline V gene, CDR1 is ENHRY and CDR2 is SYGVKD. Between the trimmed V and J ends, which lost 3 bases and 4 bases, there was a span of 8 bases. The CDR3 loop is CAISDQGADTQYF. DNA for the CDR3: TGTGCCATCAGTGACCAAGGGGCAGATACGCAGTATTTT.

This chain connects TRBV20-1 to TRBJ2-6; D may be TRBD2 (6 bases). Trimming pared 2 bases from V and 0 bases from J, leaving 14 bases between. The CDR3 sequence is 17 residues long. Germline CDR1 and CDR2: DFQATT and SNEGSKA (reference sequence). The CDR3 spells CSARRGGTISGANVLTF. The CDR3 DNA follows: TGCAGTGCTAGACGGGGCGGGACGATCTCTGGGGCCAACGTCCTGACTTTC.

The chain has TRBV25-1 and TRBJ2-3; 8 nucleotides line up with TRBD1. V shed 3 bases, J shed 2 bases, and the junction held 4 bases outside the gene matches. The CDR3 has 15 amino acids. In germline, CDR1 is MGHDK, CDR2 SYGVNS. In nucleotides, the CDR3 is TGTGCCAGCAGTGATCGGACAGGGTTCACAGATACGCAGTATTTT. It yields the protein CASSDRTGFTDTQYF. The full variable domain, with the rest looked up from reference TRBV25-1 and TRBJ2-3, is EADIYQTPRYLVIGTGKKITLECSQTMGHDKMYWYQQDPGMELHLIHYSYGVNSTEKGDLSSESTVSRIRTEHFPLTLESARPSHTSQYLCASSDRTGFTDTQYFGPGTRLTVL.

This sequence joins TRBV5-1 and TRBJ2-1, with 9 bases matching TRBD2. The CDR3 is 16 residues long. V trimming: 4 bases; J trimming: 2 bases; junction bases outside the gene matches: 7. Germline loops: CDR1 SGHRS, CDR2 YFSETQ. CDR3 in DNA: TGCGCCAGCAGCCCAACCCCTAGCGGGACCTACAATGAGCAGTTCTTC. Its translation: CASSPTPSGTYNEQFF.

This chain joins TRBV20-1 and TRBJ1-1; D unclear. The germline CDR1 and CDR2 sequences are DFQATT and SNEGSKA (reference sequence). CDR3 size: 12 residues. Deletions cut 3 bases from V and 0 bases from J, with 5 bases between. This chain's CDR3 is CSASRMNTEAFF. Written as DNA, the CDR3 is TGCAGTGCTAGCAGGATGAACACTGAAGCTTTCTTT.

This clonotype was observed many times. The chain joins TRBV5-1 to TRBJ2-1, with 9 nucleotides matching TRBD2. The V gene's germline CDR1 is SGHRS and CDR2 YFSETQ. J lost 5 bases, V lost 2 bases, and 5 bases had no gene match. CDR3 length: 15 amino acids. CDR3 coding DNA: TGCGCCAGCAGCTTTAGCGGGAGTAATCACAATGAGCAGTTCTTC. Its translation is CASSFSGSNHNEQFF.

This clonotype was seen at least ten times. CDR3 amino acids: CASSKVFRLAGRYCTDTQYF. The CDR3 region has the DNA TGTGCCAGCAGCAAAGTTTTTAGACTAGCGGGAAGATACTGCACAGATACGCAGTATTTT. The gene calls are TRBV21-1 and TRBJ2-3; the table assigns TRBD2, which was not confirmed against the DNA. TRBV21-1 is an annotated pseudogene. There are 20 residues in the CDR3.

The chain couples TRBV7-6 to TRBJ2-4; D might be TRBD1 or TRBD2, each matching 5 bases. The CDR3 is 15 amino acids. Trimming took off 1 base at V and 6 bases at J, with 13 bases between the two ends. CDR1 and CDR2 from the germline V gene are SGHVS and FNYEAQ. The CDR3 sequence: CASSLVPGRTNIQYF. In DNA, the CDR3 is TGTGCCAGCAGCTTAGTCCCGGGACGGACAAACATTCAGTACTTC.

This clonotype was seen ten or more times. The chain is built from TRBV5-1 and TRBJ2-7, with 7 bases matching TRBD1. Unmatched junction bases numbered 7, after V lost 4 bases and J lost 6 bases. CDR3 size: 13 residues. Germline V CDR1 and CDR2: SGHRS, YFSETQ. The CDR3 DNA reads TGCGCCAGCAGCGACCCGGGACAGATCGAGCAGTACTTC. It specifies CASSDPGQIEQYF.

Many counts were recorded for this clonotype. The chain combines TRBV29-1 with TRBJ1-2, with TRBD1 matching over 9 bases. CDR3 size: 14 residues. V shed 2 bases and J 3 bases; nucleotides not matched to a gene: 4. Germline lookup yields CDR1 SQVTM and CDR2 ANQGSEA. The CDR3 DNA follows: TGCAGCGTTGAAACAGGGGGCGCGGACTATGGCTACACCTTC. Translation: CSVETGGADYGYTF. Complete variable domain (other parts from reference TRBV29-1 and TRBJ1-2): SAVISQKPSRDICQRGTSLTIQCQVDSQVTMMFWYRQQPGQSLTLIATANQGSEATYESGFVIDKFPISRPNLTFSTLTVSNMSPEDSSIYLCSVETGGADYGYTFGSGTRLTVV.

At least ten counts were recorded for this clonotype. The rearrangement uses TRBV6-2 or TRBV6-3 and TRBJ2-1; 9 nucleotides match TRBD2. The CDR3 is 12 residues long. CDR1 is MNHEY, CDR2 SVGEGT, per germline. CDR3 sequence reads: CAAGGFYNEQFF. The DNA of the CDR3 is TGTGCTGCGGGGGGGTTCTACAATGAGCAGTTCTTC.

J is TRBJ2-1 and V is TRBV11-2, with TRBD2 matching 8 bases. This CDR3 has 16 residues. Germline trimming cut 8 bases from V and 13 bases from J; bases unmatched to any gene: 22. Germline loops: CDR1 SGHAT, CDR2 FQNNGV. The CDR3 DNA sequence: TGTGCCAGCGTTCCCCGGAGGGGGACTAGGCTTGCTAACCAGTTCTTC. Translation: CASVPRRGTRLANQFF.

Ten or more counts support this clonotype. The chain has TRBV20-1 and TRBJ2-6, with D uncertain. Trimming took 1 base from V and 1 from J, leaving 8 bases between them. The germline V gene encodes CDR1 DFQATT and CDR2 SNEGSKA (reference sequence). This CDR3 has 15 residues. The CDR3 DNA reads TGCAGTGCTAGAGTCCGCGCATCTGGGGCCAACGTCCTGACTTTC. Encoded protein: CSARVRASGANVLTF.

A few counts support this clonotype. The chain joins TRBV12-3 or TRBV12-4 to TRBJ2-7; 9 nucleotides match TRBD1. The V and J ends lost 6 bases and 3 bases, in that order; junction bases with no gene match: 9. The CDR3 is 15 residues long. The CDR3 DNA is TGTGCCAGCAGCCCGCGGACAGGGGAGGACTACGAGCAGTACTTC. It encodes CASSPRTGEDYEQYF.

The chain has TRBV3-1 and TRBJ1-1; D ambiguous. The CDR3 runs 20 residues. Trimming stripped 8 bases from V and 7 bases from J, with 38 bases between. CDR1 LGHDT and CDR2 YNNKEL come from the germline V gene (reference sequence). CDR3 DNA sequence: TGTGCCAGCTCCGGCCGGTCCGGGTATACACCCGAAGGTTATGTCGTTGAAGCTTTCTTT. Translation gives CASSGRSGYTPEGYVVEAFF.

The table lists this clonotype with many counts. This rearrangement joins TRBV12-3 or TRBV12-4 to TRBJ2-1; maybe TRBD1 (6 bases). The CDR3 runs 15 residues. Trimming stripped 7 bases from V and 4 bases from J, with 17 bases between. The CDR3 sequence is CASTSQGRGYNEQFF. In nucleotides, the CDR3 is TGTGCCAGCACCTCGCAGGGAAGGGGGTACAATGAGCAGTTCTTC.

This clonotype was observed many times. The V call is TRBV20-1, the J call TRBJ2-2; D call uncertain. This CDR3 spans 13 amino acids. The V gene lost 4 bases and the J gene lost 4 bases, with 10 bases spanning the gap. Germline-derived CDR1 and CDR2 are DFQATT and SNEGSKA (reference sequence). CDR3 sequence: CSATTQSTGELFF. The CDR3 DNA is TGCAGTGCTACAACCCAAAGCACCGGGGAGCTGTTTTTT.

J is TRBJ2-1 and V is TRBV20-1, with 9 bases that match TRBD1. The CDR3 extends over 14 amino acids. Germline-derived CDR1 and CDR2 are DFQATT and SNEGSKA (reference sequence). V dropped 6 bases and J dropped 6; count of bases not matched to a gene: 9. The CDR3 protein is CSAKNRDRVNEQFF. DNA for the CDR3: TGCAGTGCCAAGAACCGGGACAGGGTCAATGAGCAGTTCTTC.

Ten or more counts support this clonotype. V is TRBV5-1 and J is TRBJ2-2, with D unresolved. Germline CDR1 and CDR2: SGHRS and YFSETQ. There are 15 residues in the CDR3. Trimming took 4 bases from V and 3 from J, leaving 13 bases between them. The CDR3 nucleotides read TGCGCCAGCAGCCCCAGTCTAGGTGACACCGGGGAGCTGTTTTTT. Its protein is CASSPSLGDTGELFF.

This clonotype was detected many times. The J gene is TRBJ1-6, the V gene TRBV7-8; no clear D. Germline loops: CDR1 SGHVS, CDR2 FQNEAQ. The V end lost 3 bases, the J end lost 5 bases, and 8 bases lay between the germline ends. The CDR3 contains 14 residues. The CDR3: CASSLEVNNSPLHF. CDR3 sequence (DNA): TGTGCCAGCAGCTTGGAAGTTAATAATTCACCCCTCCACTTT.

This clonotype turned up a few times. This chain links TRBV3-1 with TRBJ1-2, with 10 bases identical to TRBD1. Per germline, CDR1 LGHDT and CDR2 YNNKEL (reference sequence). J gave up 6 bases and V 4 bases, and 5 bases lay outside the gene matches. The CDR3 sequence is 14 residues long. The CDR3 region is CASSRGTGVDGYTF. CDR3 nucleotides: TGTGCCAGCAGCCGGGGGACAGGGGTGGATGGCTACACCTTC.

The table lists this clonotype with many counts. The chain recombines TRBV20-1 with TRBJ1-5, with D possibly TRBD1 on 5 matching bases. The CDR3 totals 16 residues. Looked up from germline, CDR1 is DFQATT and CDR2 is SNEGSKA (reference sequence). V was clipped by 1 base and J by 2 bases, with 15 bases between them. CDR3 sequence (DNA): TGCAGTGCTAGAGTGGGGCGACCTGGGGGCAATCAGCCCCAGCATTTT. It translates to CSARVGRPGGNQPQHF.

This clonotype has more than one count but fewer than ten. The genes are TRBV7-2 and TRBJ2-5, with TRBD2 matching over 9 bases. The germline gives CDR1 SGHTA, CDR2 FQGNSA. CDR3 size: 16 residues. J gave up 3 bases and V 2 bases, and 7 bases lay outside the gene matches. The CDR3 DNA is TGTGCCAGCAGCTTAAGGCGGGAGGGCCTCAAAGAGACCCAGTACTTC. Protein: CASSLRREGLKETQYF.

This clonotype was seen many times. The V and J genes are TRBV28 and TRBJ2-7, with D possibly matching TRBD2 (5 bases). The CDR3 consists of 13 residues. Trimming stripped 6 bases from V and 1 base from J, with 10 bases between. CDR1 and CDR2 (germline): MDHEN, SYDVKM. CDR3 sequence: CASSEGLSYEQYF. Here the CDR3 DNA reads TGTGCCAGCAGCGAGGGTTTGTCCTACGAGCAGTACTTC.